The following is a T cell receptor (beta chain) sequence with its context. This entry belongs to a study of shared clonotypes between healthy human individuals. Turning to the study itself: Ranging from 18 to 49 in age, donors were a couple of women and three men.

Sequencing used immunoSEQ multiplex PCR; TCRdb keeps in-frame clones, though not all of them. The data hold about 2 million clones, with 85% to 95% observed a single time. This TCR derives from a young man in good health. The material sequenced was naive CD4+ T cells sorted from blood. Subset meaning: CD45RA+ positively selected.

The CDR3 protein is CASSFLQGAAGELFF. The CDR3 DNA reads as TGTGCCAGCAGTTTTTTACAGGGGGCCGCCGGGGAGCTGTTTTTT. This chain joins TRBV5-4 and TRBJ2-2, with 9 bases that match TRBD1. Per the germline V gene, CDR1 is SGHNT and CDR2 is YYREEE (reference sequence). This CDR3 is built from 15 residues. V dropped 5 bases and J dropped 6; count of bases not matched to a gene: 8. Full variable domain (rest looked up from reference TRBV5-4 and TRBJ2-2): ETGVTQSPTHLIKTRGQQVTLRCSSQSGHNTVSWYQQALGQGPQFIFQYYREEENGRGNFPPRFSGLQFPNYSSELNVNALELDDSALYLCASSFLQGAAGELFFGEGSRLTVL.